This TCR beta chain was sequenced during a study of cytomegalovirus exposure and HLA in healthy donors. Study-wide findings and caveats: Roughly even sequencing depth across donors was the assumption behind the presence/absence analyses. The study reported that TCR beta sequences accurately predicted HLA-A and HLA-B alleles in most subjects.

The ends were cut back, 3 bases at V and 8 bases at J, with 14 bases in the middle. This CDR3 comprises 13 residues. The germline V gene encodes CDR1 SGHRS and CDR2 YFSETQ. Concerning this clone itself: Its antigen is currently unknown.

PCR used 60 Vbeta primers and 13 Jbeta primers. The table came from immunoSEQ multiplex PCR; TCRdb's copy has only in-frame clones and leaves some out. This sample has 150,000 to 200,000 clones; around 62% occur once, and the top ten carry 2.5% to 3%. The rearrangement uses TRBV5-1 and TRBJ1-1, with a weak D call TRBD1 (6 bases). The sequence derives from a man in his forties in good health and CMV-seronegative. The sequencing sample was made of PBMCs. CDR3 loop: CASSWEGGIEAFF. CDR3 nucleotide sequence: TGCGCCAGCAGCTGGGAAGGGGGAATCGAAGCTTTCTTT. The full variable domain, rest sourced from reference TRBV5-1 and TRBJ1-1, is KAGVTQTPRYLIKTRGQQVTLSCSPISGHRSVSWYQQTPGQGLQFLFEYFSETQRNKGNFPGRFSGRQFSNSRSEMNVSTLELGDSALYLCASSWEGGIEAFFGQGTRLTVV.